In this sample, the clone carrying this T cell receptor (beta chain) turned up once. Its target is unknown. The CDR3 is 14 residues long. After removal of 1 base from V and 2 bases from J, the junction contained 0 bases not matched to a gene. CDR1 and CDR2 from the germline V gene are SGHVS and FQNEAQ. Time point indicated: week 35, safety follow-up. The study gave 300 ug of mutant IDH1 20-mer peptide per vaccine dose, with topical imiquimod. This sample stems from a study of a mutant IDH1 vaccine in newly diagnosed glioma. The overall study: Vaccination followed radiotherapy alone by 4-6 weeks, or accompanied temozolomide cycles. Treatment recipients were about 62% male and 37.5% female, and their mean age was around 40 years. Patients' prior therapy spanned radiotherapy, temozolomide, or both; most underwent both.

Repertoires were generated with immunoSEQ multiplex PCR, while TCRdb's copy carries only in-frame clones and drops some. The sample lists approximately 28,000 clones, 75% to 90% occurring once. The chain has TRBV7-8 and TRBJ1-2, with 8 bases identical to TRBD1. The specimen was PBMCs, collected from a glioma patient whose treatment included an IDH1 peptide vaccine. The receptor comes from a man aged 25 to 40 with glioma. CDR3 DNA sequence: TGTGCCAGCAGCTTAGGGACAGGGAACTATGGCTACACCTTC. Protein sequence: CASSLGTGNYGYTF.